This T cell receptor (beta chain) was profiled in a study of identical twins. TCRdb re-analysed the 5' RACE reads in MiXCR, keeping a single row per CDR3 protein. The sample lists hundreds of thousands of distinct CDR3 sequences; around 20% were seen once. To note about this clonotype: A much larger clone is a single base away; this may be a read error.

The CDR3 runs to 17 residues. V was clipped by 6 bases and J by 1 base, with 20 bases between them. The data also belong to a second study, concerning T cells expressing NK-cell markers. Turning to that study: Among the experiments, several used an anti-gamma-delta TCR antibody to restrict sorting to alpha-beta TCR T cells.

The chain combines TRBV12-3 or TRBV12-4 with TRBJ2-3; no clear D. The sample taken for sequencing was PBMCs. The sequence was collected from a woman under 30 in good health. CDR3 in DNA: TGTGCCAGCAGCCAACCCGTGGAGCTAAATGGCACAGATACGCAGTATTTT. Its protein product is CASSQPVELNGTDTQYF.